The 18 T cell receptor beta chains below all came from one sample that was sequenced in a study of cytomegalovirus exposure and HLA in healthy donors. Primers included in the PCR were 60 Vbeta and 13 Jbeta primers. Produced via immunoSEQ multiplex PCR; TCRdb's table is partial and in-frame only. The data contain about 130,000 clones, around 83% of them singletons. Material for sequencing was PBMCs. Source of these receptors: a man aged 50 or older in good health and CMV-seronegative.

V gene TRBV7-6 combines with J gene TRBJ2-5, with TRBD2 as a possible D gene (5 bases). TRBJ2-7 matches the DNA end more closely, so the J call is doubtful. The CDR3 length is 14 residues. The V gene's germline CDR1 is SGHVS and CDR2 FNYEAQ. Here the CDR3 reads CASSFGESSYEQYF. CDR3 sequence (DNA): TGTGCCAGCAGCTTTGGGGAGAGCTCCTACGAGCAGTACTTC.

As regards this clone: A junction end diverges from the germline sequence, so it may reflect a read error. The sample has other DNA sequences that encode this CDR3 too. The CDR3 loop reads CAWRATGTNSPLHF. The CDR3, as DNA: TGTGCCTGGAGAGCCACAGGGACAAATTCCCCCCTCCACTTT. The chain couples TRBV30 to TRBJ1-6; D is perhaps TRBD1 (6 bases). The CDR3 loop spans 14 amino acids. The V gene's germline CDR1 is GTSNPN and CDR2 SVGIG (reference sequence).

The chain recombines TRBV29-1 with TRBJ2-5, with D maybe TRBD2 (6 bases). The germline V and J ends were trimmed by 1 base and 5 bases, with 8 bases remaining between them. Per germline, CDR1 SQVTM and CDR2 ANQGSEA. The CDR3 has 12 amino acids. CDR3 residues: CSVEGGAETQYF. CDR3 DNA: TGCAGCGTTGAAGGCGGGGCGGAGACCCAGTACTTC.

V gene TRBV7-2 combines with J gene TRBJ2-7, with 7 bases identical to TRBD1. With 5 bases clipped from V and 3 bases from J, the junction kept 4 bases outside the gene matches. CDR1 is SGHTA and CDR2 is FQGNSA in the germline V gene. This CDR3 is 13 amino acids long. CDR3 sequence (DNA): TGTGCCAGCAGCCTCAGGGGGAACTACGAGCAGTACTTC. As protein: CASSLRGNYEQYF.

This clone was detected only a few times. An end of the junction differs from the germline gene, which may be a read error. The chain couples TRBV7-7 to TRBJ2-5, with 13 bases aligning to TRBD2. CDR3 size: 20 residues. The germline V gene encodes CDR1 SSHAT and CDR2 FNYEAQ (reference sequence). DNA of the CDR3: TGTGCTAGCAGCTTACGGGAGGGGACTAGCGGGAACTGGTACCAAGAGACCCAGTACTTC. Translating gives CASSLREGTSGNWYQETQYF. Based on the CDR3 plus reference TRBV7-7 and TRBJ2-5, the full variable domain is GAGVSQSPRYKVTKRGQDVTLRCDPISSHATLYWYQQALGQGPEFLTYFNYEAQPDKSGLPSDRFSAERPEGSISTLTIQRTEQRDSAMYRCASSLREGTSGNWYQETQYFGPGTRLLVL.

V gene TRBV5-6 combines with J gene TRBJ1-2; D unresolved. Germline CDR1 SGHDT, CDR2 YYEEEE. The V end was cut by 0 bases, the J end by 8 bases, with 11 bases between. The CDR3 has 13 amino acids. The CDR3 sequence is CASSLAHGYGYTF. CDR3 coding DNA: TGTGCCAGCAGCTTGGCCCACGGGTACGGCTACACCTTC.

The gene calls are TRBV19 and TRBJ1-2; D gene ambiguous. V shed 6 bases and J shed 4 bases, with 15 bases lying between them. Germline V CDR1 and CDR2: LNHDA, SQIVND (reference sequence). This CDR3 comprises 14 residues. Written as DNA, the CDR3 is TGTGCCAGTAGCCCGTCGGGAAGTCGCTATGGCTACACCTTC. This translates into CASSPSGSRYGYTF. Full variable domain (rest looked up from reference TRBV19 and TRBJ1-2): DGGITQSPKYLFRKEGQNVTLSCEQNLNHDAMYWYRQDPGQGLRLIYYSQIVNDFQKGDIAEGYSVSREKKESFPLTVTSAQKNPTAFYLCASSPSGSRYGYTFGSGTRLTVV.

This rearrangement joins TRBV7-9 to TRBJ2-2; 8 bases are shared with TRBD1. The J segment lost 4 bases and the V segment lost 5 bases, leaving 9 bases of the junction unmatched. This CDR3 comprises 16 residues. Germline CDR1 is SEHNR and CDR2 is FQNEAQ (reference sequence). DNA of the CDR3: TGTGCCAGCAGCCCACGGACAGGGTTTAGCACCGGGGAGCTGTTTTTT. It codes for CASSPRTGFSTGELFF.

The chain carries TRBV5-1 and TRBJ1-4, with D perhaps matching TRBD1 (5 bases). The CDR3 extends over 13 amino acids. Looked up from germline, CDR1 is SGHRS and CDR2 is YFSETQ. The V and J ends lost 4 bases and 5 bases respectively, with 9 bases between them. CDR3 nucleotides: TGCGCCAGCAGCCCGGGGGGAAATGAAAAACTGTTTTTT. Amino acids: CASSPGGNEKLFF.

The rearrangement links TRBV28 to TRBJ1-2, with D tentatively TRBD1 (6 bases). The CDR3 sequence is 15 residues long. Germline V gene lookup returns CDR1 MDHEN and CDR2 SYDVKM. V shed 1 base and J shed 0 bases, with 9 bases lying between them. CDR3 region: CASSLLGAANYGYTF. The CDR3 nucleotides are TGTGCCAGCAGTTTATTGGGGGCTGCTAACTATGGCTACACCTTC.

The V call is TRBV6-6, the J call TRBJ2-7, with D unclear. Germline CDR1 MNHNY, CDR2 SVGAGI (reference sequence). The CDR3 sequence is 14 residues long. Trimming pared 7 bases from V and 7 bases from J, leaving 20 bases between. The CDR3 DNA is TGTGCCAGCACCCCCTCGAAGTGGCCCGGGGAGCAGTACTTC. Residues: CASTPSKWPGEQYF.

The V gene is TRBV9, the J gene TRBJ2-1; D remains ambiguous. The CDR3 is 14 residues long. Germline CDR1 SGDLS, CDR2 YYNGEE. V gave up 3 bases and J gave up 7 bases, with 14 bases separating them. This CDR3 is CASSALDRLNEQFF. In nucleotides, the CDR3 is TGTGCCAGCAGCGCTCTCGACCGACTGAATGAGCAGTTCTTC.

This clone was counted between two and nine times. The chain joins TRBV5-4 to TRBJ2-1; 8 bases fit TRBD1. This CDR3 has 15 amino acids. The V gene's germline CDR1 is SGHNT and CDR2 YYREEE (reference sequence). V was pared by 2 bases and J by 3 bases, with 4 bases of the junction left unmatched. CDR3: CASSLKDRVYNEQFF. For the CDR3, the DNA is TGTGCCAGCAGCTTAAAGGACAGGGTCTACAATGAGCAGTTCTTC.

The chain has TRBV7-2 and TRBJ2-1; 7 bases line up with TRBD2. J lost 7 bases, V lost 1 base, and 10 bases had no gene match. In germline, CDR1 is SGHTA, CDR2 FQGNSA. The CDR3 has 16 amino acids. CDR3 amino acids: CASSLGGGSRVNEQFF. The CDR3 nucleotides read TGTGCCAGCAGCTTAGGGGGGGGGAGTAGGGTTAATGAGCAGTTCTTC.

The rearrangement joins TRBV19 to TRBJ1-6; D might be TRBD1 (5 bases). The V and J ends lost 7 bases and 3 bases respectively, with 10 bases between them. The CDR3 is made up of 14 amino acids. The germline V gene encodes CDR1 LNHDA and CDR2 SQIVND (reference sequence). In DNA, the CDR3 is TGTGCCAGTACCGGACACCTCTATAATTCACCCCTCCACTTT. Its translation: CASTGHLYNSPLHF.

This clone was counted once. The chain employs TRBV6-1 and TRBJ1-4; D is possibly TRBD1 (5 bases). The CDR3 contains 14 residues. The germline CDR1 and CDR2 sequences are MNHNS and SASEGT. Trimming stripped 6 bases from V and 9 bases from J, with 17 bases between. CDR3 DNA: TGTGCCAGCAGGGGGGGATCAGGGCTTCAAAAACTGTTTTTT. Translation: CASRGGSGLQKLFF.

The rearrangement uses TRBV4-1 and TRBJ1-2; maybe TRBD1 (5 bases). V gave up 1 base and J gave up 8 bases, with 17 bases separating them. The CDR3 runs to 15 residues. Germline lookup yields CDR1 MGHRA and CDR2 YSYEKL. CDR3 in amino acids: CASSQVSGDRKGYTF. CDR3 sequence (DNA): TGCGCCAGCAGCCAAGTATCGGGGGATAGGAAAGGCTACACCTTC.

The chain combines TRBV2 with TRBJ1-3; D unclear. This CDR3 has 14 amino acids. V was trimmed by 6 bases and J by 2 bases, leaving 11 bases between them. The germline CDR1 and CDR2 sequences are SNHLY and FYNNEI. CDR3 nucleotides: TGTGCCAGCAGCCCCCGCGGGGCTGGAAACACCATATATTTT. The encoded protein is CASSPRGAGNTIYF.